This is a list of T cell receptor beta chains from one sample in a study of blood T cell repertoires in COVID-19. Produced via immunoSEQ multiplex PCR; TCRdb's table is partial and in-frame only. The sample lists 250,000 or so clones; about 89% were seen once. The sample consisted of peripheral blood. The receptors stem from a man aged 40-49 years with active or convalescent COVID-19. Both conserved end residues are part of each CDR3.

v_gene: TRBV3-1/TRBV3-2
CDR3aa: CASSPLTDLGAGNEKLFF

v_gene: TRBV20-1
CDR3aa: CSASSRERLEAFF

v_gene: TRBV11-2
CDR3aa: CASSLVAGVVHEQFF

v_gene: TRBV7-9
CDR3aa: CASSHGGRTLEATNEKLFF

v_gene: TRBV12-5
CDR3aa: CASAVGLAGNEQFF

v_gene: TRBV19
CDR3aa: CASSQSGGMNTEAFF

v_gene: TRBV19
CDR3aa: CATPKATRGRTFNQPQHF

v_gene: TRBV7-6
CDR3aa: CASSPGLTGELFF

v_gene: TRBV9
CDR3aa: CASSSSSVFPDTQYF

v_gene: TRBV18
CDR3aa: CASCPSGGHTEAFF

v_gene: TRBV27
CDR3aa: CASSRQGVSGANVLTF

v_gene: TRBV15
CDR3aa: CATSRTVNSNQPQHF

v_gene: TRBV13
CDR3aa: CASSLEQGGYTIYF

v_gene: TRBV29-1
CDR3aa: CSVESSYEQYF

v_gene: TRBV19
CDR3aa: CASSTGQGRRDGYTF

v_gene: TRBV11-2
CDR3aa: CASSLRGSPGELFF

v_gene: TRBV30
CDR3aa: CAWGAVQNIQYF

v_gene: TRBV3-1/TRBV3-2
CDR3aa: CASSQPGLAGGQETQYF

v_gene: TRBV7-2
CDR3aa: CASSWTSGTGELFF

v_gene: TRBV5-6
CDR3aa: CASRISGRAGEQYF

v_gene: TRBV24-1
CDR3aa: CATSEGDRGNEKLFF

v_gene: TRBV2
CDR3aa: CASSERAANYGYTF

v_gene: TRBV12-3/TRBV12-4
CDR3aa: CASSFGSSEQYF

v_gene: TRBV30
CDR3aa: CAWSEDTGNTIYF

v_gene: TRBV6-6
CDR3aa: CASSYKQGLNTEAFF

v_gene: TRBV5-1
CDR3aa: CASSPDRAGGYTF

v_gene: TRBV7-2
CDR3aa: CASSNLAGEAEQYF

v_gene: TRBV6-1
CDR3aa: CASSANAGGWNTEAFF

v_gene: TRBV9
CDR3aa: CASSVEGVGYYEQYF

v_gene: TRBV6-1
CDR3aa: CASSGARLVKLRDTQYF

v_gene: TRBV24-1
CDR3aa: CATSDWGSTDTQYF

v_gene: TRBV9
CDR3aa: CASSVGTGAIGAYEQYF

v_gene: TRBV3-1/TRBV3-2
CDR3aa: CASSRGGAHEQFF

v_gene: TRBV18
CDR3aa: CASSPQQGSPNSPLHF

v_gene: TRBV10-3
CDR3aa: CAISESEGIGTEAFF

v_gene: TRBV3-1/TRBV3-2
CDR3aa: CASSQQLDNYGYTF

v_gene: TRBV10-2
CDR3aa: CASSVGLAGVEQYF

v_gene: TRBV3-1/TRBV3-2
CDR3aa: CASSQDSSGANVLTF

v_gene: TRBV12-3/TRBV12-4
CDR3aa: CASSPATGAGHF

v_gene: TRBV7-8
CDR3aa: CASSSRTSGRDTQYF

v_gene: TRBV30
CDR3aa: CAWSLEAVQNSPLHF

v_gene: TRBV7-9
CDR3aa: CASSRTSGRAFDEQFF

v_gene: TRBV9
CDR3aa: CASSVVGSSYEQYF

v_gene: TRBV30
CDR3aa: CAWRTGTAGEKLFF

v_gene: TRBV7-9
CDR3aa: CASSFGDRDSGELFF

v_gene: TRBV6-2/TRBV6-3
CDR3aa: CASSTSVETQYF

v_gene: TRBV11-2
CDR3aa: CASSDRTGGVIRTEAFF

v_gene: TRBV6-5
CDR3aa: CASSWGDRGWSYGYTF

v_gene: TRBV7-9
CDR3aa: CASKPGTSRTDTQYF

v_gene: TRBV12-3/TRBV12-4
CDR3aa: CASSSPHNYGYTF

v_gene: TRBV14
CDR3aa: CASSQQEETEAFF

v_gene: TRBV10-1
CDR3aa: CASSDFRGSSEAFF

v_gene: TRBV2
CDR3aa: CASSGTSATNEKLFF